This T cell receptor (beta chain) was obtained from a study of vaccination effects on CD4 cells after COVID-19. Trimming stripped 2 bases from V and 7 bases from J, with 11 bases between. Germline CDR1 is LGHNA and CDR2 is YSLEER. The CDR3 has 13 amino acids. About this clone: Its antigen is unknown.

The repertoire was sequenced with immunoSEQ multiplex PCR; TCRdb's copy has only in-frame clones and lacks some. Here the sample spans over 50,000 clones, about three quarters being singletons. Antigen-specific CD4+ T cell clonotypes were called by their expansion after viral peptide-pool culture in ViraFEST. After roughly 11 days in culture, the CD4+ T cells were isolated. It was two doses of either the BNT162b2 or mRNA-1273 vaccine that participants received. Source: CD4+ T cells from PBMCs cultured with HCoV-229E spike peptides, taken after COVID-19 vaccination. The TCR comes from a human donor who received a COVID-19 vaccine. J is TRBJ2-5 and V is TRBV4-3; D ambiguous. CDR3 bases: TGCGCCAGCAGCCAACAGGTTTTAGGGACCCAGTACTTC. It encodes CASSQQVLGTQYF.